This T cell receptor (beta chain) was captured by sequencing in a study of cytomegalovirus exposure and HLA in healthy donors. This CDR3 region has 13 residues. CDR1 is SGHTA, CDR2 FQGNSA, per germline. V lost 4 bases, J lost 9 bases, and 13 bases lay in between. The donors were healthy bone marrow donors. The PCR was carried out with 60 Vbeta primers and 13 Jbeta primers. The method was immunoSEQ multiplex PCR; TCRdb's version includes in-frame clones alone and lacks a portion of them. The sample carries 90,000 to 100,000 clones, over 60% recorded once. In its sample, this clone was seen a few times. This rearrangement joins TRBV7-2 to TRBJ2-1; D gene uncertain. The sequence derives from a female donor in good health and CMV-seronegative. The sample comprised PBMCs. The CDR3 DNA follows: TGTGCCAGCAGCTCAGAGCCTGCAGGTGAGCAGTTCTTC. Translating it yields CASSSEPAGEQFF.